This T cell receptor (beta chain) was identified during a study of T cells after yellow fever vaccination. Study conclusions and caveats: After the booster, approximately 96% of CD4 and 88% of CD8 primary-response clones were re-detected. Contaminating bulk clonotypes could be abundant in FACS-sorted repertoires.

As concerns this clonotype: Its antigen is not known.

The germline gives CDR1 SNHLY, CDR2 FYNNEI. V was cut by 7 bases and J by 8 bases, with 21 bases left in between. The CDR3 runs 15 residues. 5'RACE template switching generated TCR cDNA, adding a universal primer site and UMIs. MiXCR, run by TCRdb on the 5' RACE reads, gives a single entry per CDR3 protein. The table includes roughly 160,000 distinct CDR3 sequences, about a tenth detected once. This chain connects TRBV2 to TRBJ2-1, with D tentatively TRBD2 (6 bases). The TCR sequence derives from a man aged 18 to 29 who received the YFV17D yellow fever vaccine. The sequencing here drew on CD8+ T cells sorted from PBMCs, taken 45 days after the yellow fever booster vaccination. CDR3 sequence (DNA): TGTGCCAGCATGGGGACTCCCGAAGGAATGGATGAGCAGTTCTTC. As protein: CASMGTPEGMDEQFF.